The clone carrying this T cell receptor beta chain appeared once. Its antigen is unknown. This specimen comes from a study of CD8+CD57+ T cells in acquired aplastic anemia. Genomic DNA constituted the template upon which TCR beta VDJ and CDR3 profiling was performed. TCRdb independently ran MiXCR on the reads; one entry per CDR3 protein. The repertoire holds roughly 130,000 distinct CDR3 sequences, with around 48% as singletons. Study findings and constraints: Patients shared twenty-nine CD8+ CDR3 sequences with controls.

The CDR3 sequence is 14 residues long. V trimming: 6 bases; J trimming: 11 bases; junction bases outside the gene matches: 10. Germline assignment: CDR1 MNHNS and CDR2 SASEGT. The rearrangement uses TRBV6-1 and TRBJ1-6; 7 nucleotides align to TRBD1. Sequencing was carried out using sorted CD4+, CD8+, or CD8+CD57+ T cells (not recorded which) from PBMCs. The receptor's source is a human donor in good health, serving as a control. The CDR3 nucleotides read TGTGCCAGCAGATTGACAGGGCTGAGGGCACCCCTCCACTTT. Translation gives CASRLTGLRAPLHF.